Presented here are 23 T cell receptor beta chains from one specimen sequenced in a study of patients and donors after allogeneic stem cell transplantation. From the RT-PCR reads, TCRdb called clonotypes with MiXCR, one entry per CDR3 protein. The sample carries hundreds of thousands of distinct CDR3 sequences, over 12% recorded once. The specimen sequenced was blood, either unsorted or a sorted T cell fraction (not recorded which). The origin of the receptors is a human donor who was either an allogeneic HSCT recipient or a stem cell or donor lymphocyte infusion donor (not recorded which). It is not recorded whose cells these are; they may come from a transplant donor.

The V and J genes are TRBV20-1 and TRBJ1-5; D unclear. CDR1 is DFQATT, CDR2 SNEGSKA, per germline (reference sequence). CDR3 length equals 15 residues. V was trimmed by 0 bases and J by 2 bases, leaving 11 bases between them. The CDR3 coding sequence is TGCAGTGCTAGAGATACGGGATCGCGCAATCAGCCCCAGCATTTT. Protein sequence: CSARDTGSRNQPQHF.

This clonotype was detected many times. The J gene is TRBJ1-6, the V gene TRBV9; 7 positions match TRBD1. V shed 2 bases, J shed 8 bases, and the junction held 4 bases outside the gene matches. The V gene's germline CDR1 is SGDLS and CDR2 YYNGEE. This CDR3 is 14 amino acids long. The DNA of the CDR3 is TGTGCCAGCAGCGTCACAGGGACAGATTCACCCCTCCACTTT. It specifies CASSVTGTDSPLHF.

This clonotype has ten or more counts. The chain links TRBV5-1 to TRBJ1-2; TRBD1 might be the D (5 bases). The CDR3 loop spans 11 amino acids. CDR1 and CDR2 from the germline V gene are SGHRS and YFSETQ. V was trimmed by 4 bases and J by 8 bases, leaving 9 bases between them. DNA of the CDR3: TGCGCCAGCAGCAAGGACATAGGCTACACCTTC. It codes for CASSKDIGYTF.

This clonotype was counted only a few times. V is TRBV9 and J is TRBJ2-7, with 9 bases fitting TRBD2. After removal of 1 base from V and 6 bases from J, the junction contained 14 bases not matched to a gene. The CDR3 is 17 amino acids. CDR1 and CDR2 (germline): SGDLS, YYNGEE. This chain's CDR3 is CASSVKAGGGGPVEQYF. CDR3 DNA sequence: TGTGCCAGCAGCGTAAAAGCGGGGGGAGGGGGGCCCGTCGAGCAGTACTTC. The full variable domain, its missing parts supplied by reference TRBV9 and TRBJ2-7, is DSGVTQTPKHLITATGQRVTLRCSPRSGDLSVYWYQQSLDQGLQFLIQYYNGEERAKGNILERFSAQQFPDLHSELNLSSLELGDSALYFCASSVKAGGGGPVEQYFGPGTRLTVT.

This sequence joins TRBV20-1 and TRBJ2-7; unclear D gene. The CDR3 totals 14 residues. Germline loops: CDR1 DFQATT, CDR2 SNEGSKA (reference sequence). V was clipped by 7 bases and J by 7 bases, with 23 bases between them. For the CDR3, the DNA is TGCAGTGTTCTACCCACTCGGCCGGACGGGGAGCAGTACTTC. The encoded protein is CSVLPTRPDGEQYF.

CDR3 nucleotide sequence: TGTGCCAGCAGGCAAGGGCCTAATGAAAAACTGTTTTTT. It is translated as CASRQGPNEKLFF. The gene calls are TRBV2 and TRBJ1-4; D is uncertain. Germline-derived CDR1 and CDR2 are SNHLY and FYNNEI. V lost 6 bases and J 3 bases, leaving 8 bases between the germline ends. CDR3 length equals 13 residues.

This clonotype came up many times. The gene calls are TRBV7-2 and TRBJ2-1; TRBD2 matches at 7 bases. The trim removed 5 bases at V and 6 bases at J, leaving 7 bases unmatched. The CDR3 is 14 residues long. Germline-derived CDR1 and CDR2 are SGHTA and FQGNSA. CDR3 residues: CASSRGGGFNEQFF. In nucleotides, the CDR3 is TGTGCCAGCAGCCGCGGGGGAGGGTTCAATGAGCAGTTCTTC.

The gene calls are TRBV7-9 and TRBJ2-2; D is tentatively TRBD1 or TRBD2 (5 bases each). V was shortened by 6 bases and J by 6 bases, with 17 bases between the two germline ends. The CDR3 has 15 amino acids. Germline CDR1 reads SEHNR; CDR2 reads FQNEAQ (reference sequence). The CDR3, as DNA: TGTGCCAGCAGGCCCCGGGGCCTGGAAGCCGGGGAGCTGTTTTTT. Residues: CASRPRGLEAGELFF.

The chain employs TRBV3-1 and TRBJ2-1; 9 positions agree with TRBD2. CDR1 is LGHDT and CDR2 is YNNKEL in the germline V gene (reference sequence). Unmatched junction bases numbered 5, after V lost 0 bases and J lost 2 bases. The CDR3 covers 17 residues. The CDR3 DNA sequence: TGTGCCAGCAGCCAAGAGGCGCGGGGGGGGACCTACAATGAGCAGTTCTTC. Its translation is CASSQEARGGTYNEQFF.

This clonotype was recorded a few times. The chain links TRBV12-3 or TRBV12-4 to TRBJ2-2, with a tentative D call TRBD1 (5 bases). This CDR3 spans 14 amino acids. The V and J ends lost 8 bases and 0 bases respectively, with 10 bases between them. The DNA for the CDR3 is TGTGCCAGCGGAAGGACAACGAACACCGGGGAGCTGTTTTTT. As protein: CASGRTTNTGELFF.

This clonotype was seen a handful of times. This chain uses TRBV12-3 or TRBV12-4 with TRBJ2-3; D tentatively reads TRBD1 or TRBD2 (5 bases each). The CDR3 loop spans 14 amino acids. V was pared by 6 bases and J by 1 base, with 11 bases between. CDR3 protein: CASRGTARTDTQYF. The CDR3 DNA is TGTGCCAGCAGAGGGACGGCTCGCACAGATACGCAGTATTTT.

The chain recombines TRBV6-5 with TRBJ2-7; 8 nucleotides line up with TRBD2. CDR3 length: 16 residues. The germline CDR1 and CDR2 sequences are MNHEY and SVGAGI. Unmatched junction bases numbered 8, after V lost 0 bases and J lost 4 bases. The CDR3 coding sequence is TGTGCCAGCAGTTACTCCTTAAGCGGGAGCAAGTACGAGCAGTACTTC. This codes for CASSYSLSGSKYEQYF.

This clonotype appeared a few times. The J gene is TRBJ1-1, the V gene TRBV9, with 10 bases matching TRBD1. This CDR3 has 16 amino acids. After removal of 3 bases from V and 3 bases from J, the junction contained 8 bases not matched to a gene. Germline V CDR1 and CDR2: SGDLS, YYNGEE. CDR3 DNA: TGTGCCAGCAGCGAGGGGACAGGGGATTTGTACACTGAAGCTTTCTTT. This sequence encodes CASSEGTGDLYTEAFF.

This clonotype was detected only a few times. The genes are TRBV12-3 or TRBV12-4 and TRBJ2-2; D may be TRBD2 (6 bases). The CDR3 has 14 residues. Trimming took 8 bases from V and 0 from J, leaving 10 bases between them. CDR3 sequence: CASGGTANTGELFF. The CDR3 region has the DNA TGTGCCAGCGGCGGGACGGCGAACACCGGGGAGCTGTTTTTT.

The rearrangement uses TRBV3-1 and TRBJ1-1; a possible D gene is TRBD1 (5 bases). From germline, CDR1 is LGHDT and CDR2 YNNKEL (reference sequence). This CDR3 contains 14 residues. The germline V and J ends were trimmed by 4 bases and 4 bases, with 13 bases remaining between them. CDR3 protein: CASSPTSGSTEAFF. CDR3 in DNA: TGTGCCAGCAGCCCAACCTCAGGGAGCACTGAAGCTTTCTTT.

The table lists this clonotype with many counts. The chain carries TRBV2 and TRBJ1-3; 8 nucleotides match TRBD1. Germline CDR1 reads SNHLY; CDR2 reads FYNNEI. V lost 6 bases to trimming and J lost 9 bases; unmatched junction nucleotides: 4. This CDR3 has 12 residues. The DNA of the CDR3 is TGTGCCAGCAGGACAGGGGTCAGCACCATATATTTT. Amino acid sequence: CASRTGVSTIYF.

The chain uses TRBV3-1 and TRBJ2-1; D is possibly TRBD1 (5 bases). Per the germline V gene, CDR1 is LGHDT and CDR2 is YNNKEL (reference sequence). Trimming removed 1 base from V and 5 bases from J, with 12 bases in between. This CDR3 region has 15 residues. The CDR3 coding sequence is TGTGCCAGCAGCCAAGCCCCTGGGGCAAACAATGAGCAGTTCTTC. It codes for CASSQAPGANNEQFF.

V and J are TRBV6-5 and TRBJ1-6, with TRBD1 matching over 7 bases. This CDR3 has 16 amino acids. V lost 4 bases and J lost 7; bases outside the gene matches: 10. The germline CDR1 and CDR2 sequences are MNHEY and SVGAGI. The CDR3 sequence is CASSSPTGIRNSPLHF. DNA of the CDR3: TGTGCCAGCAGTTCCCCGACAGGGATAAGAAATTCACCCCTCCACTTT.

This clonotype was detected a few times. V gene TRBV20-1 combines with J gene TRBJ1-5; D may be TRBD1 (6 bases). The CDR3 is 15 amino acids. Germline CDR1 and CDR2: DFQATT and SNEGSKA (reference sequence). The V gene lost 1 base and the J gene lost 4 bases, with 14 bases spanning the gap. This CDR3 reads CSARGAGTLNQPQHF. The CDR3 DNA is TGCAGTGCTAGAGGGGCTGGGACATTGAATCAGCCCCAGCATTTT.

There are a few counts of this clonotype. The chain carries TRBV20-1 and TRBJ2-3, with TRBD2 matching 9 bases. V lost 2 bases to trimming and J lost 3 bases; unmatched junction nucleotides: 12. The CDR3 extends over 17 amino acids. Germline CDR1 and CDR2: DFQATT and SNEGSKA (reference sequence). In DNA form, the CDR3 reads TGCAGTGCTAGACCAAGCCGAGTAGCGGGAGTAACAGATACGCAGTATTTT. Amino acid sequence: CSARPSRVAGVTDTQYF.

This sequence joins TRBV27 and TRBJ1-2, with a tentative D call TRBD1 (6 bases). CDR3 length: 16 residues. Germline V gene data show CDR1 as MNHEY and CDR2 as SMNVEV (reference sequence). V was clipped by 3 bases and J by 4 bases, with 18 bases between them. The DNA for the CDR3 is TGTGCCAGCAGTTTCTCCCACACGGGACATGCCTATGGCTACACCTTC. Its protein is CASSFSHTGHAYGYTF.

The CDR3 protein is CASSFRTGGKTDTQYF. The CDR3 nucleotides read TGCGCCAGCAGCTTCAGGACAGGGGGCAAAACAGATACGCAGTATTTT. The rearrangement uses TRBV5-1 and TRBJ2-3; 11 nucleotides align to TRBD1. There are 16 residues in the CDR3. Germline loops: CDR1 SGHRS, CDR2 YFSETQ. Trimming removed 2 bases from V and 3 bases from J; junction bases left unmatched: 5.

The gene calls are TRBV10-3 and TRBJ2-1, with TRBD1 matching over 8 bases. The junction had 6 bases not matched to a gene; V was cut back by 4 bases and J by 10 bases. The germline V gene has CDR1 ENHRY and CDR2 SYGVKD. The CDR3 is made up of 13 amino acids. The CDR3 DNA reads as TGTGCCATCAGTGGGACAGGGAGAGGGGAGCAGTTCTTC. This sequence encodes CAISGTGRGEQFF.